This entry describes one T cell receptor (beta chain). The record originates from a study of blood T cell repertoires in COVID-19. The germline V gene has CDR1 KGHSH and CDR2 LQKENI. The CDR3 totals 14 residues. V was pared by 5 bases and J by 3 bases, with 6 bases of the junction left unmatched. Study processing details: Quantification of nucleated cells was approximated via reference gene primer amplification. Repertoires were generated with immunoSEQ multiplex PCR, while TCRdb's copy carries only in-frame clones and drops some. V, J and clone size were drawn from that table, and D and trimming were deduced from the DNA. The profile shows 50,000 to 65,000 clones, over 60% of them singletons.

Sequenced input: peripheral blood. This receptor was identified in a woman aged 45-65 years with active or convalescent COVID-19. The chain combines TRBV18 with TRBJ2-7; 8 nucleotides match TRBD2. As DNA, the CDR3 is TGTGCCAGCTCATCCTCTGCGGGAGGCTACGAGCAGTACTTC. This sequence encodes CASSSSAGGYEQYF. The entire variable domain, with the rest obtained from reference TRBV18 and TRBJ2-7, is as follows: NAGVMQNPRHLVRRRGQEARLRCSPMKGHSHVYWYRQLPEEGLKFMVYLQKENIIDESGMPKERFSAEFPKEGPSILRIQQVVRGDSAAYFCASSSSAGGYEQYFGPGTRLTVT.